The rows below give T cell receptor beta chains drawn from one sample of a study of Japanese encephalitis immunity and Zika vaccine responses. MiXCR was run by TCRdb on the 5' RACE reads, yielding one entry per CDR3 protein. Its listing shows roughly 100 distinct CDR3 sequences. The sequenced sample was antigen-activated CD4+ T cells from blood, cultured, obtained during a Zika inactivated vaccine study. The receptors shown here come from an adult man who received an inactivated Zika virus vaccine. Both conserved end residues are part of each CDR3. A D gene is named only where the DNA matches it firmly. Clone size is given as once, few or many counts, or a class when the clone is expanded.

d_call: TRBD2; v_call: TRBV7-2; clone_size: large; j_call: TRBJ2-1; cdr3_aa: CASSFGGGAYNEQFF; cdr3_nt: TGTGCCAGCAGCTTTGGCGGGGGGGCCTACAATGAGCAGTTCTTC
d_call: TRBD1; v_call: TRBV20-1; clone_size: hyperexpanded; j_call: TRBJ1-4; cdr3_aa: CSAAGQGAEKLFF; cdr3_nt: TGCAGTGCCGCGGGACAGGGGGCGGAAAAACTGTTTTTT
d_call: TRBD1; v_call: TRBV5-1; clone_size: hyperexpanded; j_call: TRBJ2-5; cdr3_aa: CASRPGSRGHDRIQETQYF; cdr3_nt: TGCGCCAGCAGACCCGGTTCTAGGGGGCACGACAGAATTCAAGAGACCCAGTACTTC
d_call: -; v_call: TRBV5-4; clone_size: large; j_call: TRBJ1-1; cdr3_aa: CASSAEQGTEAFF; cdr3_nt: TGTGCCAGCAGCGCAGAACAGGGCACTGAAGCTTTCTTT
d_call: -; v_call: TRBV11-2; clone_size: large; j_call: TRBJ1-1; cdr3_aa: CASSLAGGNTEAFF; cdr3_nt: TGTGCCAGCAGCCTAGCAGGTGGGAACACTGAAGCTTTCTTT
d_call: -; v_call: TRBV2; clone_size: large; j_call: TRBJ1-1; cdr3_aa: CASSGRVTQNTEAFF; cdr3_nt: TGTGCCAGCAGCGGCAGGGTAACCCAGAACACTGAAGCTTTCTTT
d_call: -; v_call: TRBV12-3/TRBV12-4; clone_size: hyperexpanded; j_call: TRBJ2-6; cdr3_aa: CASSWTNSGANVLTF; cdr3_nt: TGTGCCAGCAGTTGGACAAATTCTGGGGCCAACGTCCTGACTTTC
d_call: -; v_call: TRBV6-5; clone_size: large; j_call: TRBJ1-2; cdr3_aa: CASSYSGYGYTF; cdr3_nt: TGTGCCAGCAGTTACTCTGGCTATGGCTACACCTTC
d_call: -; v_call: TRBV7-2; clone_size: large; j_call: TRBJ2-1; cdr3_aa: CASSLAGGHNEQFF; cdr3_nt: TGTGCCAGCAGCTTAGCGGGGGGGCATAATGAGCAGTTCTTC
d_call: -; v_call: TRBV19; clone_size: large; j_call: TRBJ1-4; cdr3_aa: CASSISGVEKLFF; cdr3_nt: TGTGCCAGTAGTATAAGCGGGGTTGAAAAACTGTTTTTT
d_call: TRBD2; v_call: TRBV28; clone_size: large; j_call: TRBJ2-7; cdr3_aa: CASGLRGDEQYF; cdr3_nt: TGTGCCTCGGGACTCCGGGGGGACGAGCAGTACTTC
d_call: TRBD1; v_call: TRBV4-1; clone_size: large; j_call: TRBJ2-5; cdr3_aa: CASSQARTGGWETQYF; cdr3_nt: TGCGCCAGCAGCCAAGCCCGGACAGGGGGGTGGGAGACCCAGTACTTC
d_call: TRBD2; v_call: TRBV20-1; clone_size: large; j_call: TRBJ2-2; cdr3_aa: CSAREREGRTGELFF; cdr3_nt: TGCAGTGCTAGAGAGCGGGAGGGGCGCACCGGGGAGCTGTTTTTT
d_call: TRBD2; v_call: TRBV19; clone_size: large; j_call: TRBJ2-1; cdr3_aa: CASSIGLANDEQFF; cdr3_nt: TGTGCCAGTAGCATTGGACTAGCAAATGATGAGCAGTTCTTC
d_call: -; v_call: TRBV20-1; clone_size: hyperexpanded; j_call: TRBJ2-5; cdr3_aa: CSASAEGSETQYF; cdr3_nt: TGCAGTGCTAGTGCCGAGGGGTCTGAGACCCAGTACTTC
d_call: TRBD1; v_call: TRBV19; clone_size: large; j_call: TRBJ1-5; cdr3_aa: CASSMTRGPAGNQPQHF; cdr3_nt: TGTGCCAGTAGTATGACCAGGGGGCCGGCCGGCAATCAGCCCCAGCATTTT
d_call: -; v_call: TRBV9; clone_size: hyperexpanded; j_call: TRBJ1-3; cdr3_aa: CASSVFVSGSSSGNTIYF; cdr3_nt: TGTGCCAGCAGCGTATTTGTCTCGGGGTCTTCCTCTGGAAACACCATATATTTT
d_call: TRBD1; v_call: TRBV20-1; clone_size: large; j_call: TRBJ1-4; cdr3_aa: CSVPGQGNEKLFF; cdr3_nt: TGCAGTGTCCCGGGACAGGGGAATGAAAAACTGTTTTTT
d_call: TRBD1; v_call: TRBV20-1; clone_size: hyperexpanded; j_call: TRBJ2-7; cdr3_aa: CSSWTGPHEQYF; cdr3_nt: TGCAGTTCATGGACAGGGCCCCACGAGCAGTACTTC
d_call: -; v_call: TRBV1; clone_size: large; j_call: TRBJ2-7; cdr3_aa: CTSSQARTSGYEQYF; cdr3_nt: TGCACCAGCAGCCAAGCGAGGACTAGCGGTTACGAGCAGTACTTC